The rows below give T cell receptor beta chains drawn from one sample of a study of spatial heterogeneity in lung cancer. Using its own MiXCR run on the 5' RACE reads, TCRdb lists one record per CDR3 protein. The top ten clones hold around 45% of a sample with about 2,100 distinct CDR3 sequences, about 19% of them seen once. Source: PBMCs, taken at surgery. These receptors all come from a male donor with early-stage non-small cell lung cancer. Each CDR3 is given with its conserved first and last residue. Fields, in order: CDR3 protein, CDR3 DNA, clone size, CDR3 length, J gene, D gene, V gene. D genes are given only for firm matches. The size of a clone is reported for some rows only, either as once, few or many, or as a class for expanded clones.

CASSIVAGEWNEQFF | TGTGCCAGTAGTATAGTAGCGGGGGAATGGAATGAGCAGTTCTTC | medium-sized | 15 | TRBJ2-1 | TRBD2 | TRBV19
CASSETGARKDEQYF | TGTGCCAGCAGCGAAACAGGGGCCCGCAAGGACGAGCAGTACTTC | medium-sized | 15 | TRBJ2-7 | TRBD1 | TRBV5-6
CASARAGELFF | TGTGCCAGCGCGAGGGCCGGGGAGCTGTTTTTT | . | 11 | TRBJ2-2 | . | TRBV6-2/TRBV6-3
CASSSPLASGSPEQYF | TGTGCCAGCAGCTCCCCGCTGGCTAGCGGGAGCCCCGAGCAGTACTTC | medium-sized | 16 | TRBJ2-7 | TRBD2 | TRBV7-9
CASSLGYEVEGTQYF | TGTGCCAGCAGCTTAGGGTATGAAGTCGAAGGGACCCAGTACTTC | medium-sized | 15 | TRBJ2-5 | . | TRBV7-9
CASSVGNGDYEQYF | TGTGCCAGCAGCGTAGGAAATGGGGACTACGAGCAGTACTTC | . | 14 | TRBJ2-7 | . | TRBV9
CATSRERGGNQPQHF | TGTGCCACCAGCAGAGAGAGAGGAGGCAATCAGCCCCAGCATTTT | medium-sized | 15 | TRBJ1-5 | . | TRBV15
CGPRSNNEQFF | TGCGGTCCCCGGTCCAACAATGAGCAGTTCTTC | . | 11 | TRBJ2-1 | . | TRBV10-1
CASSLRREDEKLFF | TGTGCCAGCAGCTTACGCAGGGAAGATGAAAAACTGTTTTTT | hyperexpanded | 14 | TRBJ1-4 | . | TRBV7-9
CASSQIGGADTQYF | TGTGCCAGCAGCCAAATCGGGGGCGCAGATACGCAGTATTTT | few | 14 | TRBJ2-3 | . | TRBV14